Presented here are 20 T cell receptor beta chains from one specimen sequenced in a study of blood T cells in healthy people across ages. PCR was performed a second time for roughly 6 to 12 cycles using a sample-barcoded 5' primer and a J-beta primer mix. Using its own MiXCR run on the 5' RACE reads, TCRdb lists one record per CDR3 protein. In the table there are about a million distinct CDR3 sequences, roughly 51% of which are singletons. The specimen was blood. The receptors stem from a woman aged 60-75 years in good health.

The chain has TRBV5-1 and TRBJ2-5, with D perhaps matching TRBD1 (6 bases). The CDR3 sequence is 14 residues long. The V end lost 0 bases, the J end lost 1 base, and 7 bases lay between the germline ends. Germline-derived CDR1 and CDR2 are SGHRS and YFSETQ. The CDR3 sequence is CASSLADSQETQYF. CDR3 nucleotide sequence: TGCGCCAGCAGCTTGGCGGACAGCCAAGAGACCCAGTACTTC.

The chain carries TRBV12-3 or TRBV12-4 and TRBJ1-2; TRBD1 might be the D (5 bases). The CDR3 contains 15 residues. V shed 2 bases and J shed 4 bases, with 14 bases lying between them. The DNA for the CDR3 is TGTGCCAGCAGTTTACAGGGAACCCTTGGCTATGGCTACACCTTC. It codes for CASSLQGTLGYGYTF.

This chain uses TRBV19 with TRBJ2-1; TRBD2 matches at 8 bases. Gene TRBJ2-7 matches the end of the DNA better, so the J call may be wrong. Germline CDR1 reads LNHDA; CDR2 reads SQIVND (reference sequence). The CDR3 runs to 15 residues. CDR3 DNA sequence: TGTGCCAGTAGTGCCGACCTTAGCGGGAACAATGAGCAGTACTTC. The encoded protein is CASSADLSGNNEQYF.

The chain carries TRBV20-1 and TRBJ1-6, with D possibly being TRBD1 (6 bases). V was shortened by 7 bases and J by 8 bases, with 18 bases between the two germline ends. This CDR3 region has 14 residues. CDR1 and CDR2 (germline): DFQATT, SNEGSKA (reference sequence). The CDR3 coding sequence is TGCAGTGTTCCCAGGGGCCGGGGGTATTCACCCCTCCACTTT. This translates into CSVPRGRGYSPLHF.

For the CDR3, the DNA is TGTGCCAGCAAGGGGGGGGAGTACAATGAGCAGTTCTTC. Translated, it gives CASKGGEYNEQFF. This rearrangement joins TRBV6-2 or TRBV6-3 to TRBJ2-1, with a weak D call TRBD2 (7 bases). The CDR3 is made up of 13 amino acids. V was cut by 7 bases and J by 4 bases, with 11 bases left in between. Germline V gene sequence: CDR1 MNHEY, CDR2 SVGEGT.

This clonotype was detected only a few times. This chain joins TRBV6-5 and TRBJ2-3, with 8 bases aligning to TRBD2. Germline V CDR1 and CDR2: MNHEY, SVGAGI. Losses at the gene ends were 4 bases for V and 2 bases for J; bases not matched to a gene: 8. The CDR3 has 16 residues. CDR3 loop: CASSSLAGTSTDTQYF. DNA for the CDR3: TGTGCCAGCAGTTCCTTAGCGGGAACTTCCACAGATACGCAGTATTTT.

Here the CDR3 DNA reads TGTGCCAGCAGAATGGGACAGGGGGGCAAAAACATTCAGTACTTC. This translates into CASRMGQGGKNIQYF. V is TRBV12-3 or TRBV12-4 and J is TRBJ2-7; 11 bases map to TRBD1. Gene TRBJ2-4 matches the end of the DNA better, so the J call may be wrong. The CDR3 totals 15 residues.

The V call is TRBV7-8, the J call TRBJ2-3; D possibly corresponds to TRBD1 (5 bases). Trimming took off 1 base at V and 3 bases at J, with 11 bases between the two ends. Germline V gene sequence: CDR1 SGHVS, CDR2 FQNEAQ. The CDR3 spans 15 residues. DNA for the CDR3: TGTGCCAGCAGCTTAGTTCAGGGAAGGACAGATACGCAGTATTTT. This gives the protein CASSLVQGRTDTQYF.

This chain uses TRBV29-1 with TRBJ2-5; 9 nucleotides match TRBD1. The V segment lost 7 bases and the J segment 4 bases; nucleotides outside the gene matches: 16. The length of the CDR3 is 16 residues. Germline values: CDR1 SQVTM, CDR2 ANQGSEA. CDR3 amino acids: CSGDEGLTGGGETQYF. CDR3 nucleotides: TGCAGCGGTGACGAGGGGTTGACAGGGGGTGGAGAGACCCAGTACTTC.

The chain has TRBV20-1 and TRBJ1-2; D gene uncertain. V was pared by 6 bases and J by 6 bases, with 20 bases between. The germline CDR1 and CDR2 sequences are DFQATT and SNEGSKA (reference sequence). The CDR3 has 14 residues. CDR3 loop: CSARTHRRADGYTF. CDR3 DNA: TGCAGTGCCAGGACCCATCGCCGCGCCGATGGCTACACCTTC.

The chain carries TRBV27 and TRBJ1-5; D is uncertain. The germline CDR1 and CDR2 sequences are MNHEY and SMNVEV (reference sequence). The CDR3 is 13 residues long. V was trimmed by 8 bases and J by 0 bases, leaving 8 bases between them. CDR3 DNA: TGTGCCAGCGCACAAAATAGCAATCAGCCCCAGCATTTT. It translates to CASAQNSNQPQHF.

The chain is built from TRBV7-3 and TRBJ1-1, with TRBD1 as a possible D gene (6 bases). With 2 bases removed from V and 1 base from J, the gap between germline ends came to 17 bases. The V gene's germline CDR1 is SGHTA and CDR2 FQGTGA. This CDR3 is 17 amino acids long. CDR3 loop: CASSLGGTGRKNTEAFF. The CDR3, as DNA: TGTGCCAGCAGCTTAGGGGGCACAGGGCGGAAGAACACTGAAGCTTTCTTT.

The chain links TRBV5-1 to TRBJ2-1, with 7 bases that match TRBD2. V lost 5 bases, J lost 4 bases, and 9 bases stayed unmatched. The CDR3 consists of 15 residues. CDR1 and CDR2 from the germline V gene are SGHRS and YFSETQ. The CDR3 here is CASRAGTTNYNEQFF. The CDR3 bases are TGCGCCAGCAGGGCAGGGACTACTAATTACAATGAGCAGTTCTTC.

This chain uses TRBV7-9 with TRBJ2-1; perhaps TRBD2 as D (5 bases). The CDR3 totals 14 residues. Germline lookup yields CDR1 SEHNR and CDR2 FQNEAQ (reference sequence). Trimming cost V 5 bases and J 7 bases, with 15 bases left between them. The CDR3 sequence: CASSPPVRGNEQFF. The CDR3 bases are TGTGCCAGCAGCCCCCCGGTGCGAGGGAATGAGCAGTTCTTC.

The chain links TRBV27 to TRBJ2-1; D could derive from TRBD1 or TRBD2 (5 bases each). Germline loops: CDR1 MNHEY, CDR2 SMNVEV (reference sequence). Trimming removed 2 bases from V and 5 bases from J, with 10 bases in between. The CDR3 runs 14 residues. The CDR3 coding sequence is TGTGCCAGCAGTTTAGGGGACGAGGACAATGAGCAGTTCTTC. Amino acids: CASSLGDEDNEQFF.

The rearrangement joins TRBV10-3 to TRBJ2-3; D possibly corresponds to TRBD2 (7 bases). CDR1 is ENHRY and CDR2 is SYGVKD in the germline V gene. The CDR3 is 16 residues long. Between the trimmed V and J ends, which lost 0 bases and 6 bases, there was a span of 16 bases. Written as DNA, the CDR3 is TGTGCCATCAGTGAGTCATCCGGGGGGCAAATGGATACGCAGTATTTT. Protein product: CAISESSGGQMDTQYF.

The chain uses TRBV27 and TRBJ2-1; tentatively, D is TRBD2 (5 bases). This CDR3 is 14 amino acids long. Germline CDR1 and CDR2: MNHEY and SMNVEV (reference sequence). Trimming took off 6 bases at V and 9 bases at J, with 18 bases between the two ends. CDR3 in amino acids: CASSFIPLEAEQFF. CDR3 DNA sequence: TGTGCCAGCAGCTTCATACCACTAGAAGCTGAGCAGTTCTTC.

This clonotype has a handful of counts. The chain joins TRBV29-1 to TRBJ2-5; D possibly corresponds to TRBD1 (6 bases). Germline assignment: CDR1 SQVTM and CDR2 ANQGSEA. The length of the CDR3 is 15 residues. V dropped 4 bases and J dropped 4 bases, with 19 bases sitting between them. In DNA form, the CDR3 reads TGCAGCGTTGGGCCTCCGGACAGAACGTTAGAGACCCAGTACTTC. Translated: CSVGPPDRTLETQYF.

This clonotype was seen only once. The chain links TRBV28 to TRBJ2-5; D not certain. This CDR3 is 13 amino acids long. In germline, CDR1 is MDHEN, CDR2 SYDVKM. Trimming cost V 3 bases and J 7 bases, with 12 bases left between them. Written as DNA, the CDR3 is TGTGCCAGCAGTTTTCAGGTTATAGGGACCCAGTACTTC. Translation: CASSFQVIGTQYF.

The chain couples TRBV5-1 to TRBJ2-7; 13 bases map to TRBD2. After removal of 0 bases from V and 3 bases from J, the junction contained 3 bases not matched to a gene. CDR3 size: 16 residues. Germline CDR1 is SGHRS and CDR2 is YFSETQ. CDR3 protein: CASSLGRTSGGYEQYF. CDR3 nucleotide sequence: TGCGCCAGCAGCTTGGGAAGGACTAGCGGGGGCTACGAGCAGTACTTC. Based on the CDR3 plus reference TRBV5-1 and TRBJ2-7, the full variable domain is KAGVTQTPRYLIKTRGQQVTLSCSPISGHRSVSWYQQTPGQGLQFLFEYFSETQRNKGNFPGRFSGRQFSNSRSEMNVSTLELGDSALYLCASSLGRTSGGYEQYFGPGTRLTVT.